The 28 T cell receptor beta chains presented below share a single source sample, sequenced in a study of OX40 agonist ivuxolimab in advanced cancers. The repertoire was sequenced with immunoSEQ multiplex PCR; TCRdb's copy has only in-frame clones and lacks some. The data show some 20,000 clones, 65% to 85% seen once. Sequences were derived from CD4+ or CD8+ T cells sorted from blood, sampled in a trial of the OX40 agonist ivuxolimab. Receptor source: an adult with an advanced solid tumor such as melanoma, head and neck, liver or kidney cancer.

This chain uses TRBV5-6 with TRBJ1-1, with unresolved D. The CDR3 length is 15 residues. Trimming removed 4 bases from V and 1 base from J, with 14 bases in between. Germline V gene lookup returns CDR1 SGHDT and CDR2 YYEEEE. CDR3 residues: CASSQNGVGNTEAFF. The DNA of the CDR3 is TGTGCCAGCAGCCAGAATGGGGTAGGGAACACTGAAGCTTTCTTT.

This clone was counted between two and nine times. The V and J genes are TRBV9 and TRBJ2-7, with D tentatively TRBD2 (5 bases). CDR1 and CDR2 (germline): SGDLS, YYNGEE. Deletions cut 0 bases from V and 4 bases from J, with 8 bases between. The CDR3 covers 13 residues. CDR3 DNA sequence: TGTGCCAGCAGCGTAGATGGACTTTACGAGCAGTACTTC. It encodes CASSVDGLYEQYF.

CDR3 residues: CASSLTRGGSYNEQFF. The CDR3 nucleotides read TGTGCCAGCAGCTTAACGAGGGGAGGGTCCTACAATGAGCAGTTCTTC. This chain connects TRBV7-6 to TRBJ2-1; the match to TRBD2 covers 7 bases. V was pared by 2 bases and J by 1 base, with 5 bases of the junction left unmatched. The CDR3 loop spans 16 amino acids. Germline V CDR1 and CDR2: SGHVS, FNYEAQ. Complete variable domain (other parts from reference TRBV7-6 and TRBJ2-1): GAGVSQSPRYKVTKRGQDVALRCDPISGHVSLYWYRQALGQGPEFLTYFNYEAQQDKSGLPNDRFSAERPEGSISTLTIQRTEQRDSAMYRCASSLTRGGSYNEQFFGPGTRLTVL.

The V and J genes are TRBV19 and TRBJ2-7, with 7 bases lining up with TRBD1. V shed 8 bases, J shed 0 bases, and the junction held 13 bases outside the gene matches. CDR1 and CDR2 (germline): LNHDA, SQIVND (reference sequence). This CDR3 region has 16 residues. CDR3 amino acids: CASSMTGPTFSYEQYF. As DNA, the CDR3 is TGTGCCAGTTCTATGACAGGGCCCACCTTCTCCTACGAGCAGTACTTC.

This clone is classed as medium-sized. V and J are TRBV7-9 and TRBJ2-7; 7 positions match TRBD1. CDR3 size: 15 residues. With V trimmed by 6 bases and J by 5 bases, 13 bases remained unmatched. CDR1 SEHNR and CDR2 FQNEAQ come from the germline V gene (reference sequence). The CDR3 loop reads CASSAGTVLSDEQYF. The CDR3 DNA reads as TGTGCCAGCAGTGCCGGGACAGTCCTATCCGACGAGCAGTACTTC.

This clone was detected only once. This chain links TRBV2 with TRBJ2-4; no firm D call. Germline CDR1 is SNHLY and CDR2 is FYNNEI. V gave up 7 bases and J gave up 0 bases, with 13 bases separating them. The CDR3 covers 15 residues. The CDR3 DNA reads as TGTGCCAGCATAGGCCCCAACCTAGCCAAAAACATTCAGTACTTC. Residues: CASIGPNLAKNIQYF.

The chain links TRBV7-3 to TRBJ2-2, with D perhaps matching TRBD2 (6 bases). The CDR3 loop spans 14 amino acids. Trimming took 7 bases from V and 3 from J, leaving 12 bases between them. The V gene's germline CDR1 is SGHTA and CDR2 FQGTGA. CDR3 in DNA: TGTGCCAGCAAGGAGGGCCGGTACACCGGGGAGCTGTTTTTT. This sequence encodes CASKEGRYTGELFF.

The chain combines TRBV11-2 with TRBJ2-3, with 9 bases lining up with TRBD2. The germline gives CDR1 SGHAT, CDR2 FQNNGV. The CDR3 has 17 amino acids. The trim removed 4 bases at V and 4 bases at J, leaving 12 bases unmatched. CDR3 sequence reads: CASSYPVSGSGADTQYF. Written as DNA, the CDR3 is TGTGCCAGCAGCTATCCGGTTAGCGGGAGCGGAGCAGATACGCAGTATTTT.

This clone showed up just a few times. The chain links TRBV4-2 to TRBJ2-3, with D perhaps TRBD2 (5 bases). CDR3 length: 12 amino acids. V lost 2 bases and J lost 7, with 7 bases in between. CDR1 and CDR2 from the germline V gene are LGHNA and YNFKEQ. CDR3 sequence (DNA): TGTGCCAGCAGCCAACGGAGGAATACGCAGTATTTT. Translation: CASSQRRNTQYF.

The DNA of the CDR3 is TGTGCCAGCAGCTTCGGCAACACCGGGGAGCTGTTTTTT. Amino acid sequence: CASSFGNTGELFF. The V and J genes are TRBV11-2 and TRBJ2-2; D is unclear. V dropped 3 bases and J dropped 2 bases, with 4 bases sitting between them. Looked up from germline, CDR1 is SGHAT and CDR2 is FQNNGV. This CDR3 has 13 amino acids.

There are a few counts of this clone. The CDR3 coding sequence is TGCGCCAGCAGGCGACTAGCCAGCTCCTACGAGCAGTACTTC. This translates into CASRRLASSYEQYF. The chain uses TRBV23-1 and TRBJ2-7; 7 positions match TRBD2. TRBV23-1 is classed as an ORF, of uncertain function. CDR3 length equals 14 residues. Trimming removed 6 bases from V and 0 bases from J; junction bases left unmatched: 5.

This chain links TRBV5-4 with TRBJ2-4, with D tentatively TRBD2 (5 bases). CDR1 and CDR2 (germline): SGHNT, YYREEE (reference sequence). V was clipped by 3 bases and J by 0 bases, with 7 bases between them. This CDR3 has 14 amino acids. CDR3 protein: CASSSGVAKNIQYF. CDR3 nucleotides: TGTGCCAGCAGCTCCGGGGTAGCCAAAAACATTCAGTACTTC.

This chain links TRBV7-9 with TRBJ2-1, with 9 nucleotides matching TRBD1. The CDR3 has 16 residues. With V trimmed by 7 bases and J by 7 bases, 14 bases remained unmatched. CDR1 is SEHNR and CDR2 is FQNEAQ in the germline V gene (reference sequence). CDR3 amino acids: CASTHPFTGGKNEQFF. The CDR3 nucleotides are TGTGCCAGCACCCACCCTTTTACAGGGGGCAAGAATGAGCAGTTCTTC.

This chain connects TRBV7-9 to TRBJ2-3; D not resolved. CDR3 length: 13 amino acids. In germline, CDR1 is SEHNR, CDR2 FQNEAQ (reference sequence). V was cut by 5 bases and J by 2 bases, with 8 bases left in between. The CDR3 nucleotides read TGTGCCAGCAGCCAAACTACCACAGATACGCAGTATTTT. Protein sequence: CASSQTTTDTQYF.

The V and J genes are TRBV7-9 and TRBJ2-2; a weak D match, TRBD1 (7 bases). Trimming cost V 5 bases and J 9 bases, with 13 bases left between them. Germline V gene sequence: CDR1 SEHNR, CDR2 FQNEAQ (reference sequence). The CDR3 runs to 13 residues. CDR3 protein: CASSPGGGRELFF. The CDR3 coding sequence is TGTGCCAGCAGCCCAGGGGGAGGTCGGGAGCTGTTTTTT.

This chain uses TRBV10-3 with TRBJ1-2, with D perhaps TRBD1 (5 bases). Trimming left V 0 bases short and J 6 bases short, with 11 bases between. This CDR3 contains 14 residues. Germline V gene lookup returns CDR1 ENHRY and CDR2 SYGVKD. The CDR3 DNA is TGTGCCATCAGTGAGTCAAGAGGGGTGGATGGCTACACCTTC. Translation gives CAISESRGVDGYTF.

V and J are TRBV30 and TRBJ1-2, with a tentative D call TRBD1 (6 bases). CDR1 is GTSNPN and CDR2 is SVGIG in the germline V gene (reference sequence). The CDR3 has 17 residues. The V end was cut by 1 base, the J end by 2 bases, with 20 bases between. The CDR3 loop reads CAWSAPIQGKDNYGYTF. The DNA of the CDR3 is TGTGCCTGGAGTGCCCCGATTCAGGGGAAGGACAACTATGGCTACACCTTC.

This clone was counted only a few times. The junction departs from the called germline gene at one end, perhaps through a read error. Within the sample, other DNA sequences also encode this same CDR3. This rearrangement joins TRBV6-6 to TRBJ2-2; TRBD1 agrees at 7 bases. Germline CDR1 is MNHNY and CDR2 is SVGAGI (reference sequence). This CDR3 spans 13 amino acids. The DNA for the CDR3 is TGCGCCAGCAACACAGGGGACACCGGGGAGCTGTTTTTT. This encodes CASNTGDTGELFF.

Judged by abundance, this clone is medium-sized (0.01 to 0.1%). The chain uses TRBV9 and TRBJ2-3; 10 bases are a match to TRBD2. The CDR3 is 14 amino acids. Germline CDR1 is SGDLS and CDR2 is YYNGEE. The V and J ends lost 8 bases and 4 bases, in that order; junction bases with no gene match: 7. CDR3 sequence (DNA): TGTGCCAGTACTAGCGGGACCCACTCAGATACGCAGTATTTT. Translation: CASTSGTHSDTQYF.

The chain has TRBV9 and TRBJ2-7; maybe TRBD1 (6 bases). The CDR3 runs 15 residues. Germline V gene lookup returns CDR1 SGDLS and CDR2 YYNGEE. V dropped 0 bases and J dropped 0 bases, with 10 bases sitting between them. CDR3 DNA: TGTGCCAGCAGCGTAGGGGACACGAGCTCCTACGAGCAGTACTTC. Its translation: CASSVGDTSSYEQYF. Looking up the rest from reference TRBV9 and TRBJ2-7 gives the full variable domain: DSGVTQTPKHLITATGQRVTLRCSPRSGDLSVYWYQQSLDQGLQFLIQYYNGEERAKGNILERFSAQQFPDLHSELNLSSLELGDSALYFCASSVGDTSSYEQYFGPGTRLTVT.

The CDR3 sequence: CASSLQAPGLVYRRYEQYF. The CDR3 DNA sequence: TGTGCCAGCAGCTTACAGGCCCCGGGACTAGTCTATCGGCGTTACGAGCAGTACTTC. The chain employs TRBV7-2 and TRBJ2-7; 8 positions match TRBD2. The CDR3 consists of 19 residues. CDR1 and CDR2 from the germline V gene are SGHTA and FQGNSA. The V and J ends lost 2 bases and 4 bases, in that order; junction bases with no gene match: 19.

This chain connects TRBV5-1 to TRBJ2-1; D is uncertain. The CDR3 is 15 amino acids. Germline assignment: CDR1 SGHRS and CDR2 YFSETQ. V was pared by 3 bases and J by 0 bases, with 10 bases between. CDR3 sequence: CASSSDLRSYNEQFF. CDR3 sequence (DNA): TGCGCCAGCAGCTCTGACCTACGCTCCTACAATGAGCAGTTCTTC.

This chain connects TRBV11-2 to TRBJ2-3, with 8 bases lining up with TRBD1. The J segment lost 2 bases and the V segment lost 4 bases, leaving 8 bases of the junction unmatched. This CDR3 is built from 16 residues. Germline CDR1 is SGHAT and CDR2 is FQNNGV. Written as DNA, the CDR3 is TGTGCCAGCAGCTCTCCCAGGGGGCTACCCACAGATACGCAGTATTTT. Protein sequence: CASSSPRGLPTDTQYF.

This rearrangement joins TRBV27 to TRBJ1-1; weak D call: TRBD1 (5 bases). The CDR3 spans 13 residues. The germline gives CDR1 MNHEY, CDR2 SMNVEV (reference sequence). The V end was cut by 5 bases, the J end by 8 bases, with 15 bases between. CDR3: CASSKPGRAEAFF. The CDR3, as DNA: TGTGCCAGCAGTAAACCGGGACGCGCGGAAGCTTTCTTT.

The V and J genes are TRBV5-4 and TRBJ1-3; 9 bases match TRBD1. Per germline, CDR1 SGHNT and CDR2 YYREEE (reference sequence). The CDR3 has 14 amino acids. The junction had 2 bases not matched to a gene; V was cut back by 4 bases and J by 3 bases. The CDR3 DNA reads TGTGCCAGCAGCCCGGACAGGGGTGGAAACACCATATATTTT. It yields the protein CASSPDRGGNTIYF.

The chain joins TRBV5-1 to TRBJ2-3, with D tentatively TRBD2 (6 bases). Germline-derived CDR1 and CDR2 are SGHRS and YFSETQ. CDR3 length: 17 residues. V dropped 1 base and J dropped 0 bases, with 15 bases sitting between them. The CDR3 nucleotides read TGCGCCAGCAGCTTGACCCGGGACTCCGGGAGCACAGATACGCAGTATTTT. Amino acid sequence: CASSLTRDSGSTDTQYF.

This clone showed up just once. The chain links TRBV7-6 to TRBJ2-3, with TRBD2 identical over 11 bases. The length of the CDR3 is 15 residues. Germline V gene lookup returns CDR1 SGHVS and CDR2 FNYEAQ. V gave up 4 bases and J gave up 1 base; unmatched junction bases: 1. CDR3 sequence (DNA): TGTGCCAGCAGCTCGGGACTAGCGGGCACAGATACGCAGTATTTT. This translates into CASSSGLAGTDTQYF.

The rearrangement links TRBV4-1 to TRBJ2-7, with 9 bases identical to TRBD1. This CDR3 comprises 15 residues. V lost 4 bases, J lost 2 bases, and 6 bases stayed unmatched. CDR1 is MGHRA, CDR2 YSYEKL, per germline. The CDR3: CASSLTTGGTYEQYF. CDR3 DNA: TGCGCCAGCAGCCTAACGACAGGGGGTACCTACGAGCAGTACTTC.